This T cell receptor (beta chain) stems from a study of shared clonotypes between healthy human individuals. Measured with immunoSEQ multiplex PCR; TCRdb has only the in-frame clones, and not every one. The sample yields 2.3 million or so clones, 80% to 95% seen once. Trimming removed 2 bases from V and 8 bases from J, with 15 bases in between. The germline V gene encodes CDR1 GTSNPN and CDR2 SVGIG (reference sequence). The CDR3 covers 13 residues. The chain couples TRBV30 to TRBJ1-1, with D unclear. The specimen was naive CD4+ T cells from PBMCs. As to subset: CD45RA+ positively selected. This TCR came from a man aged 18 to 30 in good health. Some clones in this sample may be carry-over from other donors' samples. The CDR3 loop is CAWSFRASGEAFF. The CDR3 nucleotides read TGTGCCTGGAGTTTTAGGGCCAGCGGGGAAGCTTTCTTT.